Detailed here is one T cell receptor (beta chain). Its binding antigen is unknown. The sample holds no much larger clone one base away, and base qualities are not on file. The V and J ends are trimmed by 7 bases and 3 bases, leaving 15 bases between them. CDR1 is given as MNHEY and CDR2 as SVGAGI, both from the germline V gene. The CDR3 starts with the cysteine, ends with the phenylalanine, and has 14 residues. Just CDR3 DNA is preserved here, 42 bases in frame from base 1. Collaborating institutions collected whole blood in K2EDTA tubes following their own protocols. For TCRbeta analysis, collaborators shipped samples as frozen whole blood, isolated PBMCs, or DNA extracted from either of those sample types. The data were taken from a study of blood T cell repertoires in COVID-19 (dated by TCRdb to 2020 to 2021). Notes on the research overall: The collaborator samples originated in the United States, Italy and Spain and spanned the acute and convalescent phases of COVID-19. The sample metadata nearly always contained a de-identified subject ID, COVID-19 status, age in years and sex. Samples were obtained from the ongoing ImmuneRACE study (first 160 participants) and from about 1,300 subjects provided by 6 global collaborators. The material from the prospective study consisted of cDNA or gDNA derived from T cells, B-cell-depleted T cells, or PBMCs. Subjects who had been exposed to COVID-19, were actively infected with it, or had recovered from it provided the deeply sampled blood TCRbeta repertoires that made up the dataset. HLA class I and class II types, where available, came from metadata supplied by the sample provider rather than from assay-based typing. A freely available public database, intended as a resource for researchers studying the immune response to SARS-CoV-2, is where the repertoires were released.

TCRbeta CDR3 regions were amplified from genomic DNA using the immunoSEQ Assay, a bias-controlled multiplex PCR. The published analysis was carried out like this. Within the assay, amplification of reference gene primers was used to estimate how many nucleated cells each sample contained. To quantify the absolute abundance of each unique TCRbeta CDR3 rearrangement, sequence reads were collapsed and filtered. For each sample, productive Simpson clonality was calculated as the square root of Simpson's diversity index across productive rearrangements. The immuneACCESS repertoire file appears here via TCRdb, limited to in-frame rearrangements. These files lack a portion of the clones; in checked studies, under half of the deficit traces to unresolved V genes, and the cause of the others is not known. V and J calls and clone size come straight from that table; D and trimming were deduced from the DNA. The sample data list some 200,000 clones, and more than 75% of these were observed just once. Together, the top ten hold approximately 5.5% of the sample.

Study-wide findings and limitations: How much clinical and demographic metadata was included differed by source and by participant, and the metadata was provided uncurated.

The sequence was collected from a man aged 35-49 years with active or convalescent COVID-19. The sequenced material came from peripheral blood. Recombination linked TRBV6-5 to TRBJ1-2; tentative D gene TRBD1, with 6 bases matching. The CDR3 corresponds to CASNQQGGHYGYTF. The DNA reads TGTGCCAGCAACCAACAGGGAGGGCACTATGGCTACACCTTC.